The sequence of this T cell receptor beta chain was determined in a study of blood T cell repertoires in COVID-19. Study information: The samples span acute and convalescent COVID-19 from the United States, Italy and Spain.

The method was immunoSEQ multiplex PCR; TCRdb's version includes in-frame clones alone and lacks a portion of them. The table lists 160,000 or so clones, about 89% of them singletons. The sequencing sample was made of peripheral blood. This TCR was sampled from a man in his 60s with acute or convalescent COVID-19.

The CDR3 region is CASSGQGRTNQPQHF. The CDR3 DNA sequence: TGTGCCAGCAGCGGACAGGGCCGAACTAATCAGCCCCAGCATTTT. V usage is TRBV2 and J usage is TRBJ1-5; 8 bases line up with TRBD1. This CDR3 spans 15 amino acids. The V gene's germline CDR1 is SNHLY and CDR2 FYNNEI. The ends lost 6 bases at V and 4 bases at J; junction bases unmatched: 8.